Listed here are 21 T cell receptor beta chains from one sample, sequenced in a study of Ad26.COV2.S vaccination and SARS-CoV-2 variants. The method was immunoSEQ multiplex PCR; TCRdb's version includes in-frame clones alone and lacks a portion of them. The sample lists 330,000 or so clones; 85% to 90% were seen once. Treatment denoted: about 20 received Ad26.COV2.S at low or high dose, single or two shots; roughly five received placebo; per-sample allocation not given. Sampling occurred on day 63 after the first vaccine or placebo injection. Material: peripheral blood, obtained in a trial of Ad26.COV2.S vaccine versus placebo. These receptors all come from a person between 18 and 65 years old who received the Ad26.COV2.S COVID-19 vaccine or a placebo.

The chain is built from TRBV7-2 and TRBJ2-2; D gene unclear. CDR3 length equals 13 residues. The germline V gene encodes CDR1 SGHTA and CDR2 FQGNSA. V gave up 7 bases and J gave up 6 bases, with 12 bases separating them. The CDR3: CASTEQFPGELFF. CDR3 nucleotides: TGTGCCAGCACCGAGCAGTTTCCCGGGGAGCTGTTTTTT.

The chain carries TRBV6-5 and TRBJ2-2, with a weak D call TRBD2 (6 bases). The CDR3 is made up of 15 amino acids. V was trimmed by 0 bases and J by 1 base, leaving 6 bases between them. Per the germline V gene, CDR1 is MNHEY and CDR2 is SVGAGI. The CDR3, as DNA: TGTGCCAGCAGTTACTCGGGGGGGAACACCGGGGAGCTGTTTTTT. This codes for CASSYSGGNTGELFF.

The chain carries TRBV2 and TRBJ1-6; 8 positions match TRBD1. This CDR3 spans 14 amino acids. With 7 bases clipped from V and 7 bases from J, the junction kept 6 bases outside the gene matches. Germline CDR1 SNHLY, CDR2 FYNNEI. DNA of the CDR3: TGTGCCAGCAACGACAGGGGCATGAATTCACCCCTCCACTTT. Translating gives CASNDRGMNSPLHF.

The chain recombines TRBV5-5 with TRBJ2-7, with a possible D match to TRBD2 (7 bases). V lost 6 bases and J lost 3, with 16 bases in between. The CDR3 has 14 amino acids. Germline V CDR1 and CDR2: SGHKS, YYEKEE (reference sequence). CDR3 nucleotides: TGTGCCAGCACCCCGGGGGGCCTGGGCTACGAGCAGTACTTC. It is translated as CASTPGGLGYEQYF.

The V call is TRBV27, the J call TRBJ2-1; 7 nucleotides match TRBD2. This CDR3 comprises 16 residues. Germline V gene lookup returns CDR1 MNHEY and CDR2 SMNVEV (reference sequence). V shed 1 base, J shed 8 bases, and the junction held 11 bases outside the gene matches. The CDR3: CASSLYGLTGGDEQFF. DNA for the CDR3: TGTGCCAGCAGTTTATATGGTCTAACGGGGGGTGATGAGCAGTTCTTC.

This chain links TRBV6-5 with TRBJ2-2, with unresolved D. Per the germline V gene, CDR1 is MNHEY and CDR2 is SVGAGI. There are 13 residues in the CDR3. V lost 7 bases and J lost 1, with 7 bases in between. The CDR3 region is CASKEVNTGELFF. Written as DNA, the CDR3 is TGTGCCAGCAAAGAAGTGAACACCGGGGAGCTGTTTTTT.

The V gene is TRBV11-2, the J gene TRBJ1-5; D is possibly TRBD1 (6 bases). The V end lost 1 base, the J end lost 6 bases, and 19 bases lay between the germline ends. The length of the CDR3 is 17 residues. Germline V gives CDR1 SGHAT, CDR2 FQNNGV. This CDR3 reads CASSLAPDSAPLQPQHF. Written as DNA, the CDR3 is TGTGCCAGCAGCTTAGCCCCGGACAGTGCCCCGCTTCAGCCCCAGCATTTT.

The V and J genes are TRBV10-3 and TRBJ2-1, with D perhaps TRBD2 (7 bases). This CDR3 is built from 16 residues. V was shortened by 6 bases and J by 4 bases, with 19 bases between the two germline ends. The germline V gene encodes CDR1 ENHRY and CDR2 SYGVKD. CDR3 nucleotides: TGTGCCATCAGCACTTCAACCGGGGGGCCTTACAATGAGCAGTTCTTC. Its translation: CAISTSTGGPYNEQFF.

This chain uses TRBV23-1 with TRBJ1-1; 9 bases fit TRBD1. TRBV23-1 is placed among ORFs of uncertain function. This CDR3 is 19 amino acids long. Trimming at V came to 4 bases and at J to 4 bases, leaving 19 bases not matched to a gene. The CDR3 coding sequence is TGCGCCAGCAGTCCCGAACCTCCGCCTACAGGGGGCGAGGGCACTGAAGCTTTCTTT. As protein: CASSPEPPPTGGEGTEAFF.

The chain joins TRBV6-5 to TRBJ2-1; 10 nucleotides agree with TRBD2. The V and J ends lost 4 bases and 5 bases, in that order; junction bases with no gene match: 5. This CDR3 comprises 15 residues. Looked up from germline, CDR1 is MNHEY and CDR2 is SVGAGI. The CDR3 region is CASSSGTSVNNEQFF. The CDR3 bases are TGTGCCAGCAGTTCCGGGACTAGCGTAAACAATGAGCAGTTCTTC.

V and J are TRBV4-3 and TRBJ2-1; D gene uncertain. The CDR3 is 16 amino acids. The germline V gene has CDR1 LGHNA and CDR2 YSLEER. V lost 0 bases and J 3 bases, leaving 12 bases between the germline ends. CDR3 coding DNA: TGCGCCAGCAGCCAAGATAGGGCGAATTTCTACAATGAGCAGTTCTTC. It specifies CASSQDRANFYNEQFF.

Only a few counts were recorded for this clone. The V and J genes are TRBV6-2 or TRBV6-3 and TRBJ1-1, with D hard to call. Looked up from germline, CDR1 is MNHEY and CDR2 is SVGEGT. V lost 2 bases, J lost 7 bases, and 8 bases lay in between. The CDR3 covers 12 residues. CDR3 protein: CASSYPGFEAFF. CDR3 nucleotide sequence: TGTGCCAGCAGTTACCCTGGTTTTGAAGCTTTCTTT.

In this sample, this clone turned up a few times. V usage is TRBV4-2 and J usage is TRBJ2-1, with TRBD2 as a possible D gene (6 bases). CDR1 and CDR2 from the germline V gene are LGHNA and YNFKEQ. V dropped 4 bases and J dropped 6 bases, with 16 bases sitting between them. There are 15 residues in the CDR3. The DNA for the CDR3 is TGTGCCAGCAGCCTACCCTACGGAGGGAGCAATGAGCAGTTCTTC. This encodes CASSLPYGGSNEQFF.

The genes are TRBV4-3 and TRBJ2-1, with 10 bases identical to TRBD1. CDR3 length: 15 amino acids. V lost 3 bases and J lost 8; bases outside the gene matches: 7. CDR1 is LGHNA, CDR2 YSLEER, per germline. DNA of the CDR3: TGCGCCAGCAGCCAGGGTACCGGGACAGGGGATGAGCAGTTCTTC. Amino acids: CASSQGTGTGDEQFF.

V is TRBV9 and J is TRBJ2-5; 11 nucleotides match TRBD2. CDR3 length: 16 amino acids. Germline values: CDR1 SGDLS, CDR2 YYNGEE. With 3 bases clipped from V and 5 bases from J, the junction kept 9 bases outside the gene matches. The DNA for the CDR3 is TGTGCCAGCAGCGCGGAGGTAGCGGGGGGGCGGGAGACCCAGTACTTC. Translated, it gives CASSAEVAGGRETQYF. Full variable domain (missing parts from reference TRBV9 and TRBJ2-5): DSGVTQTPKHLITATGQRVTLRCSPRSGDLSVYWYQQSLDQGLQFLIQYYNGEERAKGNILERFSAQQFPDLHSELNLSSLELGDSALYFCASSAEVAGGRETQYFGPGTRLLVL.

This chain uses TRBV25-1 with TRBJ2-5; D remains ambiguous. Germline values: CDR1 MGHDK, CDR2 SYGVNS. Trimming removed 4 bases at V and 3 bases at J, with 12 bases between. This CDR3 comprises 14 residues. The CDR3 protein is CASSGRADKETQYF. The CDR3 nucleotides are TGTGCCAGCAGTGGCCGGGCTGATAAAGAGACCCAGTACTTC.

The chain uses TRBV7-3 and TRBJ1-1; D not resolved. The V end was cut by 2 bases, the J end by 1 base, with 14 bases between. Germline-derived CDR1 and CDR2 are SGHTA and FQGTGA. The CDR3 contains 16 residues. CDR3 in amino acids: CASSLSRSKTNTEAFF. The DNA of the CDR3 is TGTGCCAGCAGCTTATCCCGGTCTAAGACGAACACTGAAGCTTTCTTT.

The CDR3 here is CASSQTGGNQPQHF. In DNA, the CDR3 is TGTGCCAGCAGCCAGACAGGGGGCAATCAGCCCCAGCATTTT. The V call is TRBV25-1, the J call TRBJ1-5; TRBD1 matches 8 bases. Unmatched junction bases numbered 3, after V lost 6 bases and J lost 2 bases. The length of the CDR3 is 14 residues. Per germline, CDR1 MGHDK and CDR2 SYGVNS.

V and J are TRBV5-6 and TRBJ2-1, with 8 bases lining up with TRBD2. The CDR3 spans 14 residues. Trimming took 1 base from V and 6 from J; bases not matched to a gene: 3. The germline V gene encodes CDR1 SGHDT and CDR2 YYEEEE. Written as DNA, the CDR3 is TGTGCCAGCAGCTTGCCGGGAGGGGGCAATGAGCAGTTCTTC. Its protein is CASSLPGGGNEQFF.

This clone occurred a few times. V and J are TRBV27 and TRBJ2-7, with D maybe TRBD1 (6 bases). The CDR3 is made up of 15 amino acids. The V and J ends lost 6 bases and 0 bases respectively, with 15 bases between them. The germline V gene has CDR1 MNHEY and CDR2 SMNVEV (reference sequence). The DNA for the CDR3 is TGTGCCAGCAGCCGGACAGCCCAAGCCTCCTACGAGCAGTACGTC. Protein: CASSRTAQASYEQYV.

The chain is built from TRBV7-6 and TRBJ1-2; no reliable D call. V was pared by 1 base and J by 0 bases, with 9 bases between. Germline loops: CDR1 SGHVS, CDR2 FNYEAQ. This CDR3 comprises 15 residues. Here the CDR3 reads CASSLGPGANYGYTF. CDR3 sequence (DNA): TGTGCCAGCAGCTTAGGCCCGGGAGCTAACTATGGCTACACCTTC. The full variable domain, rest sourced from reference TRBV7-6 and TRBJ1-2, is GAGVSQSPRYKVTKRGQDVALRCDPISGHVSLYWYRQALGQGPEFLTYFNYEAQQDKSGLPNDRFSAERPEGSISTLTIQRTEQRDSAMYRCASSLGPGANYGYTFGSGTRLTVV.